This record concerns one T cell receptor (beta chain) sequence. Its antigen is as yet unknown. These data belong to a study of cytomegalovirus exposure and HLA in healthy donors. Study results and caveats: Published work reported that the classifier diagnosed cytomegalovirus status with high specificity and sensitivity. Subsequent analysis revealed that first-cohort TCR clusters tended to co-occur in the 110 or so validation repertoires. Investigators reported 164 TCR beta chains as tied to cytomegalovirus.

The donors were part of the validation cohort of fewer than 150 subjects. That cohort was separate from the first cohort, which comprised 500 to 700 subjects. The CDR3 totals 12 residues. V was cut by 3 bases and J by 6 bases, with 6 bases left in between. CDR1 is SGHTA, CDR2 FQGNSA, per germline. Sequenced by immunoSEQ multiplex PCR; TCRdb stores in-frame clones only, minus some. The table has some 150,000 clones, about 86% seen once; the top ten hold approximately 7.5%. The rearrangement uses TRBV7-2 and TRBJ2-1; D is ambiguous. The TCR sequence derives from a woman younger than 30 in good health and CMV-seropositive. The specimen was PBMCs. The CDR3 coding sequence is TGTGCCAGCAGCTTTTACGGCAATGAGCAGTTCTTC. Protein product: CASSFYGNEQFF.